The following is a T cell receptor beta chain sequence with its context. It has no known antigen specificity. No quality values exist for individual bases; no much larger clone is one base distant. The CDR3 holds 14 amino acids from the cysteine to the phenylalanine. Just CDR3 DNA is preserved here, 42 bases in frame from base 1. The junction shows trimming of 2 bases on V and 10 bases on J, and the gene matches do not reach 6 bases of it. The germline V gene (reference sequence) gives CDR1 as LNHDA and CDR2 as SQIVND. TCRbeta CDR3 regions were amplified from genomic DNA by means of the immunoSEQ Assay, a bias-controlled multiplex PCR. In the authors' own workflow: Within the assay, amplification of reference gene primers was used to estimate how many nucleated cells each sample contained. To quantify the absolute abundance of each unique TCRbeta CDR3 rearrangement, sequence reads were collapsed and filtered. For each sample, productive Simpson clonality was calculated as the square root of Simpson's diversity index over productive rearrangements. TCRdb limited this immuneACCESS table to in-frame rearrangements with V and J called. A share of clones is missing; checked studies link under half to unresolved V genes, and the rest is unexplained. The V and J calls and clone size were taken over from that table, and D and trimming were inferred from the DNA. This sample is represented by roughly 73,000 clones; more than 70% of them were singletons. The ten largest clonotypes hold 1.1% to 1.5% of the sample.

The collaborating institutions used their own protocols to collect whole blood in K2EDTA tubes. For TCRbeta analysis, collaborators shipped samples as frozen whole blood, isolated PBMCs, or DNA extracted from either of those sample types. The data were obtained in a study of blood T cell repertoires in COVID-19 (dated by TCRdb to 2020 to 2021). The study in broad terms: Samples covering the acute and convalescent phases of COVID-19 were provided by collaborators in the United States, Italy and Spain. The material from the prospective study consisted of cDNA or gDNA derived from T cells, B-cell-depleted T cells, or PBMCs. Deeply sampled blood TCRbeta repertoires from subjects exposed to, actively infected with, or recovered from COVID-19 were included in the dataset. The repertoires were released in a freely available public database intended as a resource for research on the immune response to SARS-CoV-2. The samples were drawn from two sources: the first 160 participants of the ongoing ImmuneRACE study, and about 1,300 subjects contributed by 6 global collaborators. Sample metadata almost always included a de-identified subject ID, COVID-19 status, age in years and sex. Where available, HLA class I and class II types were taken from metadata supplied by the sample provider and were not determined by assay-based typing. On the study overall, not on this receptor specifically: How much clinical and demographic metadata was included differed by source and by participant, and the metadata was provided uncurated.

The sequence joins TRBV19 to TRBJ1-1; 11 nucleotides in the junction match TRBD1. The clonotype was recovered from a human donor in a cohort sampled during active COVID-19. The sample was peripheral blood. The CDR3 region: CASSIRDRGSGAFF. The DNA sequence follows: TGTGCCAGTAGTATAAGGGACAGGGGGTCGGGAGCTTTCTTT. Beyond the CDR3, the reference TRBV19 and TRBJ1-1 genes provide the residues; the full variable domain reads: DGGITQSPKYLFRKEGQNVTLSCEQNLNHDAMYWYRQDPGQGLRLIYYSQIVNDFQKGDIAEGYSVSREKKESFPLTVTSAQKNPTAFYLCASSIRDRGSGAFFGQGTRLTVV.